What follows are 12 T cell receptor beta chains derived from one specimen sequenced in a study of T cell responses to AZD1222 COVID-19 vaccine. Produced via immunoSEQ multiplex PCR; TCRdb's table is partial and in-frame only. The table includes 65,000 to 80,000 clones, 92% detected once. The sample in question was peripheral blood, obtained on day 0 of MenACWY control vaccination. Every receptor here comes from an adult in good health.

The chain recombines TRBV4-3 with TRBJ2-1; 12 bases align to TRBD1. Germline CDR1 LGHNA, CDR2 YSLEER. The CDR3 contains 17 residues. V lost 4 bases, J lost 8 bases, and 12 bases stayed unmatched. The CDR3 sequence is CASSRQHPGQGADEQFF. The DNA for the CDR3 is TGCGCCAGCAGCCGTCAACACCCGGGACAGGGGGCAGATGAGCAGTTCTTC.

This clone was picked up one time. The rearrangement links TRBV21-1 to TRBJ2-7; TRBD1, as called in the table, went unchecked against the DNA. TRBV21-1 corresponds to a pseudogene. The CDR3 is made up of 13 amino acids. CDR3 loop: CASSTRDIYEQYF. The CDR3 DNA reads TGTGCCAGCAGCACCCGGGACATCTACGAGCAGTACTTC.

The J gene is TRBJ1-2, the V gene TRBV6-5, with D unresolved. Germline-derived CDR1 and CDR2 are MNHEY and SVGAGI. Deletions cut 2 bases from V and 7 bases from J, with 11 bases between. The CDR3 is 13 residues long. The CDR3 bases are TGTGCCAGCAGTTACAGAGGACTGAGTGGCTACACCTTC. Amino acid sequence: CASSYRGLSGYTF.

This clone is a singleton in its sample. The chain joins TRBV25-1 to TRBJ2-7; D possibly matches TRBD1 or TRBD2 (6 bases each). The CDR3 is 15 residues long. Germline CDR1 and CDR2: MGHDK and SYGVNS. Trimming removed 2 bases at V and 2 bases at J, with 13 bases between. The CDR3 sequence is CASSEDGGHPYEQYF. Here the CDR3 DNA reads TGTGCCAGCAGTGAAGATGGGGGGCACCCCTACGAGCAGTACTTC.

The rearrangement links TRBV9 to TRBJ2-3; D unresolved. V lost 0 bases to trimming and J lost 1 base, with 6 bases between them. CDR1 is SGDLS, CDR2 YYNGEE, per germline. The CDR3 loop spans 14 amino acids. Here the CDR3 reads CASSVGWGTDTQYF. CDR3 nucleotide sequence: TGTGCCAGCAGCGTAGGTTGGGGCACAGATACGCAGTATTTT.

This chain connects TRBV3-1 (or the pseudogene TRBV3-2) to TRBJ2-7; 12 positions agree with TRBD1. Germline values: CDR1 LGHDT, CDR2 YNNKEL (reference sequence). With V trimmed by 4 bases and J by 6 bases, 1 base remained unmatched. This CDR3 is 13 amino acids long. CDR3 sequence: CASSRDRGREQYF. Written as DNA, the CDR3 is TGTGCCAGCAGCCGGGACAGGGGGCGCGAGCAGTACTTC.

This clone was detected a few times. J is TRBJ2-1 and V is TRBV27; 8 bases align to TRBD2. In germline, CDR1 is MNHEY, CDR2 SMNVEV (reference sequence). Trimming took 6 bases from V and 2 from J; bases not matched to a gene: 15. The CDR3 contains 18 residues. The CDR3 DNA sequence: TGTGCCAGCAGAATCTGGCCGGGAGCGGGGGCCCCCTACAATGAGCAGTTCTTC. Its protein is CASRIWPGAGAPYNEQFF.

This chain links TRBV30 with TRBJ2-7; possibly TRBD2 for D (6 bases). The V and J ends lost 4 bases and 0 bases respectively, with 22 bases between them. The CDR3 loop spans 17 amino acids. From germline, CDR1 is GTSNPN and CDR2 SVGIG (reference sequence). Here the CDR3 reads CAWMVLRAGTSSYEQYF. The CDR3, as DNA: TGTGCCTGGATGGTCCTTCGTGCGGGAACAAGCTCCTACGAGCAGTACTTC.

CDR3 nucleotides: TGTGCCAGCAGTTACTCGTCCCCAGATACGCAGTATTTT. It codes for CASSYSSPDTQYF. J is TRBJ2-3 and V is TRBV6-2 or TRBV6-3, with D unresolved. V was shortened by 0 bases and J by 4 bases, with 5 bases between the two germline ends. CDR1 is MNHEY and CDR2 is SVGEGT in the germline V gene. This CDR3 has 13 amino acids.

This chain connects TRBV19 to TRBJ2-2; possibly TRBD1 for D (5 bases). V dropped 8 bases and J dropped 3 bases, with 10 bases sitting between them. Germline V lookup: CDR1 LNHDA, CDR2 SQIVND (reference sequence). This CDR3 is built from 13 residues. The CDR3 reads CASRWGYTGELFF. The CDR3 bases are TGTGCCAGTCGGTGGGGCTACACCGGGGAGCTGTTTTTT.

This chain joins TRBV28 and TRBJ1-5, with D unclear. Germline V gene sequence: CDR1 MDHEN, CDR2 SYDVKM. The CDR3 has 14 residues. V gave up 5 bases and J gave up 0 bases, with 8 bases separating them. CDR3 nucleotides: TGTGCCAGCAGTGCGTGGGGTAGCAATCAGCCCCAGCATTTT. Translating it yields CASSAWGSNQPQHF.

The chain couples TRBV5-1 to TRBJ2-5; D may be TRBD2 (5 bases). Trimming left V 5 bases short and J 4 bases short, with 12 bases between. Germline V gene data show CDR1 as SGHRS and CDR2 as YFSETQ. The CDR3 spans 13 residues. The CDR3 DNA reads TGCGCCAGCAGAGAAACTAGTGGAGAGACCCAGTACTTC. Translating gives CASRETSGETQYF.